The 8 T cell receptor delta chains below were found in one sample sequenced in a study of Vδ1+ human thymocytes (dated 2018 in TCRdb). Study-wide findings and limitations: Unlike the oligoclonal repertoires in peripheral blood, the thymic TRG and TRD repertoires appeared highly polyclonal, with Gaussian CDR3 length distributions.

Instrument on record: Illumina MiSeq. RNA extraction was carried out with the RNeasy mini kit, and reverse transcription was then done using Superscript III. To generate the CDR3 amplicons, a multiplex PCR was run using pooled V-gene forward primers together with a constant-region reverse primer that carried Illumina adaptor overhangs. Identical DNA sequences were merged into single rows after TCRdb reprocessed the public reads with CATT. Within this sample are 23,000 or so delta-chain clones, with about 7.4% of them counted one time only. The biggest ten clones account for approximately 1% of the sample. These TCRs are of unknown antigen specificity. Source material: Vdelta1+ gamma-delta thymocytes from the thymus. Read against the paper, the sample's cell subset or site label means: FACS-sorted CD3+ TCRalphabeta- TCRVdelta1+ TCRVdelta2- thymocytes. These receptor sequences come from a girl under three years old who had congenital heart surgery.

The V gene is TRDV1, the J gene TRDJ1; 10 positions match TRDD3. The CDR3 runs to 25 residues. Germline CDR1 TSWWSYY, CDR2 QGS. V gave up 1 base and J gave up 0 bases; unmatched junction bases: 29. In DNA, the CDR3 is TGTGCTCTTGGGGAACCCGACAGGTTACCCTTGGGGGATACTCTTATACATCCCTACACCGATAAACTCATCTTT. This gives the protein CALGEPDRLPLGDTLIHPYTDKLIF.

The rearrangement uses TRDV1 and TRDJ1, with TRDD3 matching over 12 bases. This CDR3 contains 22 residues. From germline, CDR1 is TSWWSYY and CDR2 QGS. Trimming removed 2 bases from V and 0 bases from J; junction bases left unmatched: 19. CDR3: CALGEFPLLTGGYLQYTDKLIF. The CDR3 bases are TGTGCTCTTGGGGAATTCCCACTTCTCACTGGGGGATACCTACAATACACCGATAAACTCATCTTT.

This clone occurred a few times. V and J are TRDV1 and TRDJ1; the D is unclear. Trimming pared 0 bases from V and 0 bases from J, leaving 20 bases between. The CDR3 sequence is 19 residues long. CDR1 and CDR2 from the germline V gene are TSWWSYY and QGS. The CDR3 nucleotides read TGTGCTCTTGGGGAACTAAAAAGGACGGGCGGCTCTTACACCGATAAACTCATCTTT. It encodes CALGELKRTGGSYTDKLIF.

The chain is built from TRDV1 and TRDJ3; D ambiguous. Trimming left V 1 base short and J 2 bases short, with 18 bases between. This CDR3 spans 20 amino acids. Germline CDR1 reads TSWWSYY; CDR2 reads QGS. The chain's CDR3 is CALGEQSRPYGPWDTRQMFF. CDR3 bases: TGTGCTCTTGGGGAACAGTCCCGTCCTTATGGCCCCTGGGACACCCGACAGATGTTTTTC.

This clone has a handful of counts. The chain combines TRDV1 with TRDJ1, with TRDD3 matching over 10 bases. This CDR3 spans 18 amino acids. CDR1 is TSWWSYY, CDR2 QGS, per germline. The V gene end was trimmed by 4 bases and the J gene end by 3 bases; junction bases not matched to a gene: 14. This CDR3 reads CALGALHLGDILSDKLIF. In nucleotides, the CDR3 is TGTGCTCTTGGGGCACTACACCTGGGGGATATTTTGTCCGATAAACTCATCTTT.

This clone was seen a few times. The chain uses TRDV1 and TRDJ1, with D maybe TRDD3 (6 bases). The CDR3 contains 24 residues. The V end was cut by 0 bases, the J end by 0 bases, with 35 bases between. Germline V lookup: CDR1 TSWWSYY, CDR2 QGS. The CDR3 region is CALGELRTAPPFHWDCVNTDKLIF. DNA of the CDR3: TGTGCTCTTGGGGAACTAAGAACGGCTCCTCCGTTCCACTGGGATTGTGTAAACACCGATAAACTCATCTTT.

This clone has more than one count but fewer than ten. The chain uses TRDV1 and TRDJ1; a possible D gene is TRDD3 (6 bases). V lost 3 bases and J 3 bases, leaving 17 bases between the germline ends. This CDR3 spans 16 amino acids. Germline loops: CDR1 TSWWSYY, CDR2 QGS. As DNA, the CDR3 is TGTGCTCTTGGGGACCCCAACCCGGGGATGGCCGATAAACTCATCTTT. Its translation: CALGDPNPGMADKLIF.

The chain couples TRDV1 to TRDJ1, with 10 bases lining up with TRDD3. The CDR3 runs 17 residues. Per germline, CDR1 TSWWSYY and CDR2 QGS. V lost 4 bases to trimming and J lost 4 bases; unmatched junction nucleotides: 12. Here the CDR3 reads CALGGPFLGDRGDKLIF. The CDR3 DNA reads TGTGCTCTTGGGGGACCCTTCCTGGGGGATAGGGGCGATAAACTCATCTTT.